The clone carrying this T cell receptor beta chain was seen only once. Donation came from healthy HIV-negative adults that had no recent acute infections or vaccinations. This entry comes from a study of shared clonotypes between healthy human individuals. In the original analysis: There were no quality scores in the junction-only immunoSEQ sequences, so filtering differed. The protocol was immunoSEQ multiplex PCR, while the TCRdb copy is restricted to in-frame clones and leaves out a portion. V and J calls and clone size are those listed in that table; D and trimming were worked out from the DNA. The sample holds some 1,400,000 clones, 96% seen once. The ends were cut back, 11 bases at V and 7 bases at J, with 14 bases in the middle. This CDR3 has 12 amino acids. Germline assignment: CDR1 SNHLY and CDR2 FYNNEI.

This sequence originates from a man aged 25-45 years in good health. The chain employs TRBV2 and TRBJ1-4, with D perhaps TRBD1 (5 bases). Sequencing was performed on naive CD4+ T cells sorted from blood. As to subset: CD45RA+ positively selected. The CDR3 region is CAGAGRGEKLFF. The CDR3, as DNA: TGTGCCGGGGCAGGGCGTGGTGAAAAACTGTTTTTT. Based on the CDR3 plus reference TRBV2 and TRBJ1-4, the full variable domain is EPEVTQTPSHQVTQMGQEVILRCVPISNHLYFYWYRQILGQKVEFLVSFYNNEISEKSEIFDDQFSVERPDGSNFTLKIRSTKLEDSAMYFCAGAGRGEKLFFGSGTQLSVL.